The entry below gives a single T cell receptor beta chain sequence along with its context. Its antigen is still unknown. Within one base of it there is no much larger clone, and no base qualities were kept. CDR1 and CDR2, looked up from the germline V gene, are SQVTM and ANQGSEA. Spanning cysteine to phenylalanine, the CDR3 consists of 15 amino acids. Kept here is only the CDR3 DNA, which spans 45 bases and is read in frame from base 1. Ends trimmed: V by 1 base, J by 5 bases; bases unmatched to a gene: 4. CD8 naive samples consisted of CD45RO-negative cells that were positively selected for CCR7, yielding a CD45RA+CCR7+ population without TemRA cells. The donors were healthy, HIV-negative adults with no recently reported acute infections or vaccinations. Every donor was a Caucasian adult residing in Nashville, Tennessee, USA. Blood was collected by leukapheresis, and PBMCs were isolated by Ficoll-Histopaque density gradient centrifugation and then cryopreserved in liquid nitrogen vapor phase. Analytical flow cytometry was used to check the purity and quantity of each magnetically sorted T cell population. Genomic DNA was isolated from every sorted fraction and measured by UV absorbance on a Nanodrop 2000c.

Using the deep immunoSEQ assay, multiplex PCR amplified TCR CDR3 regions from genomic DNA. Extracted genomic DNA from each cell subset was distributed evenly across all wells of several immunoSEQ 96-well plates, and each plate was treated as a replicate. For sorted subsets, each replicate PCR was loaded with roughly 190 ng genomic DNA, equivalent to 30,000 or so T cell genomes. The purified libraries were quantified using a Qubit 3.0 fluorometer, sized with a Bioanalyzer 2100, and then quantified again using the KAPA Library Quantification kit. Every immunoSEQ 96-well plate was sequenced on a dedicated single-read 150-cycle Illumina NextSeq 550 flow cell. Under the source paper's analysis protocol: Because the immunoSEQ output held only junctional sequences and lacked quality scores, the filtering could not match the filtering applied to full-length reads. Sequences were annotated with PyIR, a Python wrapper for IgBLAST v1.9, using IMGT germline references to assign V/J genes and CDR3. Reads were filtered out if the reads had weak V/J assignments (E-value above 1e-6), no CDR3, stop codons, out-of-frame junctions, or ambiguous translated residues. V3J clonotypes were defined as sequences sharing an identical inferred V gene, J gene, and CDR3 amino acid sequence. Percentage overlap between repertoires was computed as shared unique clonotypes divided by the size of the smaller repertoire. Richness of each repertoire was evaluated using RTK rarefaction, the Chao1 estimator, and Recon v2.1 estimates of unobserved clonotypes. OLGA was used to compute generation probabilities for all TCRbeta clonotypes that the gDNA method yielded from a handful of donors. TCRdb limited this immuneACCESS table to in-frame rearrangements with V and J called. A share of clones is missing; checked studies link under half to unresolved V genes, and the rest is unexplained. The D gene and trimming were derived from the DNA, and the V and J assignments and clone size from that table. The sample contains around 2.1 million clones, about 93% of them found a single time. Clones ranked in the top ten supply 1.5% to 2% of the sample.

The source of the sample is a study of shared clonotypes between healthy human individuals (dated by TCRdb to the early 2020s). Background on the whole study: The cohort comprised two women and a few men aged 18 to 49 years. To estimate repertoire size and how much clonotype sharing occurs between individuals, the study deeply sequenced the blood TCR repertoires of five healthy adults. Between about 0.8 and 9.5 billion PBMCs per donor were obtained by leukapheresis. Different laboratories and diverse techniques were used to prepare libraries and sequence TCR repertoires, to increase sequencing depth and limit assay-specific biases. For each donor, CD4 naive and CD4 memory were each run on three plates, CD8 naive on two plates, and CD8 memory on one plate. General findings and caveats noted by the study authors: Based on pairwise subsampling, the degree of clonotype sharing among donors was expected to be affected by sequencing depth. Because the study included only a small number of donors, the genetic and exposure-history diversity represented was limited. Sampling was restricted to blood, and TCR repertoires in tissue are likely to differ from TCR repertoires in blood. Incomplete sequencing was indicated by rarefaction of sorted-subset datasets, despite the large sequencing depth. About 4.5% of naive CD4, around 3.5% of naive CD8, roughly 2.4% of memory CD4, and more than 0.35% of memory CD8 clonotypes were shared across several donors. Higher generation probabilities were observed for clonotypes shared by all four sorted-subset donors than for non-shared clonotypes. Estimated clonotype richness was generally larger for naive than for memory subsets.

Sequenced input: naive CD8+ T cells from PBMCs. The meaning of the sample's cell subset or site label: CD45RA+CCR7+. The TCR originated in a man younger than 35 in good health. Some clones in this sample may be carry-over from other donors' samples. Here the chain combines TRBV29-1 and TRBJ2-7; a stretch of 14 junction bases matches TRBD2. DNA sequence: TGCAGCGTTGAAGGAGGGACTAGCGGGAGCGACGAGCAGTACTTC. Its protein is CSVEGGTSGSDEQYF.